The clone carrying this T cell receptor (beta chain) was recorded once. What it recognizes is unknown. Germline values: CDR1 MNHEY, CDR2 SVGAGI. The CDR3 is 14 amino acids. Germline trimming cut 5 bases from V and 5 bases from J; bases unmatched to any gene: 7. This entry belongs to a study of cytomegalovirus exposure and HLA in healthy donors. Study information: Genetic ancestry analysis placed 75% to 85% of the roughly 400 donors that were genotyped in the Caucasian-associated cluster. General study findings and limits: Specificity of three CMV-associated chains for CMV antigens was verified in vitro. Reportedly, cytomegalovirus status was diagnosed with high sensitivity and specificity. Highest at DRB1 and lowest at HLA-C, TCR association rates differed among HLA loci in a later analysis.

PCR used 60 Vbeta primers and 13 Jbeta primers. Assay: immunoSEQ multiplex PCR; the TCRdb copy retains only in-frame clones and omits some. The sample includes about 150,000 clones, 55% to 70% of them seen just once. This receptor was taken from an older woman in good health and CMV-seropositive. Sequences were obtained from PBMCs. The chain employs TRBV6-5 and TRBJ2-5; TRBD1 aligns across 8 bases. Here the CDR3 reads CASSAGQGSETQYF. Written as DNA, the CDR3 is TGTGCCAGCAGTGCCGGACAGGGTAGCGAGACCCAGTACTTC.